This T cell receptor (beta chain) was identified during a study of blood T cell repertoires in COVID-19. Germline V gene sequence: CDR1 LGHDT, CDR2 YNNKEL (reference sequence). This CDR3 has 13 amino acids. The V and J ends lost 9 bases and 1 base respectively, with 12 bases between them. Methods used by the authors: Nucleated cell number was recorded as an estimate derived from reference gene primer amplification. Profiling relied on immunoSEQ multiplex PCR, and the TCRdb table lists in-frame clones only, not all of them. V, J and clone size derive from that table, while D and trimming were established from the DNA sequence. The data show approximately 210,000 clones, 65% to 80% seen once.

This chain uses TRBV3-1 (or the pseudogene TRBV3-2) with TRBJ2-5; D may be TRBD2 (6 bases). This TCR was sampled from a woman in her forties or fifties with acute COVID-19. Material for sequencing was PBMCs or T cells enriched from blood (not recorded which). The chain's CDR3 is CASQPGAQETQYF. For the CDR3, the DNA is TGTGCCAGTCAACCGGGAGCCCAAGAGACCCAGTACTTC.